This TCR beta chain was obtained from a study of cytomegalovirus exposure and HLA in healthy donors. About the study: A subsequent analysis reported that the 100 to 150 validation repertoires were produced on the same platform that had also been used for the approximately 700 first-cohort repertoires. General observations from the study: Through in vitro validation, three CMV-associated chains were shown to be specific for CMV antigens. Generally TCR sequences proved uncommon, though certain public TCRs appeared in numerous donors. It was found in a later analysis that first-cohort TCR clusters tended to co-occur in the 90 to 150 validation repertoires.

This CDR3 is built from 17 residues. Trimming took 4 bases from V and 3 from J, leaving 20 bases between them. Germline V CDR1 and CDR2: SGHTS, YDEGEE. Profiled with immunoSEQ multiplex PCR; TCRdb holds only in-frame clones, not every one. The sample records under 250,000 clones, 90% to 95% being singletons. A note on this clone: Its antigen is currently unknown.

V and J are TRBV5-8 and TRBJ2-1, with D possibly matching TRBD2 (6 bases). This receptor was identified in a young woman in good health and CMV-seronegative. The sequencing sample was made of PBMCs. The CDR3 loop is CASSRLYRLGGYNEQFF. In DNA, the CDR3 is TGTGCCAGCAGCCGACTATACCGCCTCGGGGGCTACAATGAGCAGTTCTTC. The whole variable domain, remainder taken from reference TRBV5-8 and TRBJ2-1, is EAGVTQSPTHLIKTRGQQATLRCSPISGHTSVYWYQQALGLGLQFLLWYDEGEERNRGNFPPRFSGRQFPNYSSELNVNALELEDSALYLCASSRLYRLGGYNEQFFGPGTRLTVL.